Each of the 32 T cell receptor beta chains below was sequenced from the same sample in a study of blood T cell repertoires in COVID-19. Here immunoSEQ multiplex PCR was the method, and the copy in TCRdb shows in-frame clones only, minus some. This repertoire shows 250,000 or so clones, around 82% found once; its top ten account for 3.4%. Sequencing was performed on PBMCs or T cells enriched from blood (not recorded which). All receptors come from a man aged 45-65 years who had recovered from COVID-19.

Only a few counts were recorded for this clone. The chain has TRBV4-1 and TRBJ2-7; 7 bases align to TRBD2. The CDR3 has 15 residues. Per the germline V gene, CDR1 is MGHRA and CDR2 is YSYEKL. The trim removed 5 bases at V and 3 bases at J, leaving 10 bases unmatched. The CDR3 bases are TGCGCCAGCAGCTCCGGCGCGGGAGTATACTACGAGCAGTACTTC. The encoded protein is CASSSGAGVYYEQYF.

This chain connects TRBV12-3 or TRBV12-4 to TRBJ2-7; D remains ambiguous. This CDR3 comprises 12 residues. The V and J ends lost 6 bases and 7 bases respectively, with 13 bases between them. The chain's CDR3 is CASSRVGREQYF. Written as DNA, the CDR3 is TGTGCCAGCAGCCGCGTGGGCCGGGAGCAGTACTTC.

The chain has TRBV29-1 and TRBJ2-3; 15 bases match TRBD2. CDR3 size: 16 residues. CDR1 and CDR2 (germline): SQVTM, ANQGSEA. The trim removed 3 bases at V and 2 bases at J, leaving 3 bases unmatched. The CDR3 coding sequence is TGCAGCGTTGACGGGACTAGCGGGGGGTTCACAGATACGCAGTATTTT. Protein: CSVDGTSGGFTDTQYF.

This rearrangement joins TRBV2 to TRBJ1-4; D unclear. V gave up 8 bases and J gave up 5 bases, with 9 bases separating them. The CDR3 loop spans 12 amino acids. Germline V gene data show CDR1 as SNHLY and CDR2 as FYNNEI. The CDR3 region has the DNA TGTGCCAGCGCCCAGGTGAATGAAAAACTGTTTTTT. It yields the protein CASAQVNEKLFF.

The V and J genes are TRBV6-5 and TRBJ2-5; D is perhaps TRBD2 (6 bases). The ends were cut back, 2 bases at V and 5 bases at J, with 18 bases in the middle. CDR1 and CDR2 (germline): MNHEY, SVGAGI. CDR3 length: 16 residues. The CDR3 sequence is CASSYGGGDFWETQYF. The CDR3 DNA reads as TGTGCCAGCAGTTACGGGGGTGGGGACTTCTGGGAGACCCAGTACTTC.

The V call is TRBV11-2, the J call TRBJ2-3; the D gene is possibly TRBD1 (5 bases). Germline lookup yields CDR1 SGHAT and CDR2 FQNNGV. Trimming cost V 5 bases and J 6 bases, with 21 bases left between them. The CDR3 has 16 amino acids. DNA of the CDR3: TGTGCCAGCAGCAATTTGGGCGGCAGGACACGGGATACGCAGTATTTT. It is translated as CASSNLGGRTRDTQYF.

This clone was recorded only once. The chain is built from TRBV11-1 and TRBJ2-5, with D possibly TRBD1 on 6 matching bases. With 5 bases removed from V and 4 bases from J, the gap between germline ends came to 11 bases. This CDR3 contains 13 residues. Germline V gene sequence: CDR1 SGHAT, CDR2 FQDESV (reference sequence). The DNA of the CDR3 is TGTGCCAGCAGCCTTGGACAGATAGAGACCCAGTACTTC. Encoded protein: CASSLGQIETQYF.

The chain carries TRBV11-2 and TRBJ2-7; 7 bases agree with TRBD1. Trimming took 1 base from V and 5 from J; bases not matched to a gene: 5. From germline, CDR1 is SGHAT and CDR2 FQNNGV. This CDR3 is built from 14 residues. CDR3 DNA: TGTGCCAGCAGCTTAGCAGGGGGTTTCGACGAGCAGTACTTC. It specifies CASSLAGGFDEQYF. The entire variable domain, with the rest obtained from reference TRBV11-2 and TRBJ2-7, is as follows: EAGVAQSPRYKIIEKRQSVAFWCNPISGHATLYWYQQILGQGPKLLIQFQNNGVVDDSQLPKDRFSAERLKGVDSTLKIQPAKLEDSAVYLCASSLAGGFDEQYFGPGTRLTVT.

V is TRBV12-5 and J is TRBJ2-7; 7 bases are shared with TRBD1. From germline, CDR1 is LGHNT and CDR2 FRNRAP. V shed 4 bases and J 0 bases; nucleotides not matched to a gene: 3. CDR3 size: 14 residues. The CDR3 DNA reads TGTGCTAGTGGTTCGGGACAGCGCTCCTACGAGCAGTACTTC. This gives the protein CASGSGQRSYEQYF.

The CDR3: CASSEGLVSYNEQFF. The CDR3 DNA sequence: TGTGCCAGCAGTGAGGGACTAGTGTCCTACAATGAGCAGTTCTTC. The chain is built from TRBV6-2 or TRBV6-3 and TRBJ2-1; 8 positions agree with TRBD2. V trimming: 5 bases; J trimming: 1 base; junction bases outside the gene matches: 4. Germline assignment: CDR1 MNHEY and CDR2 SVGEGT. The CDR3 covers 15 residues.

The genes are TRBV4-1 and TRBJ1-2, with unresolved D. Trimming stripped 1 base from V and 3 bases from J, with 9 bases between. The CDR3 runs 14 residues. The germline V gene has CDR1 MGHRA and CDR2 YSYEKL. The CDR3 loop reads CASSQVLSHYGYTF. For the CDR3, the DNA is TGCGCCAGCAGCCAAGTCCTTAGCCACTATGGCTACACCTTC.

The gene calls are TRBV10-3 and TRBJ1-1; D gene ambiguous. The CDR3 is 16 amino acids. The V end was cut by 9 bases, the J end by 4 bases, with 24 bases between. Germline V gives CDR1 ENHRY, CDR2 SYGVKD. CDR3 coding DNA: TGTGCCATTACGGCGAGGCCACCCAACGAGGGCACTGAAGCTTTCTTT. Translated, it gives CAITARPPNEGTEAFF.

The J gene is TRBJ2-5, the V gene TRBV11-3; TRBD1 agrees at 8 bases. This CDR3 has 15 amino acids. Losses at the gene ends were 5 bases for V and 4 bases for J; bases not matched to a gene: 9. CDR1 SGHNT and CDR2 YENEEA come from the germline V gene. CDR3 region: CASSPRRGLGETQYF. The CDR3 coding sequence is TGTGCCAGCAGCCCCCGCAGGGGGCTAGGAGAGACCCAGTACTTC. The whole variable domain, filled in from reference TRBV11-3 and TRBJ2-5, reads EAGVVQSPRYKIIEKKQPVAFWCNPISGHNTLYWYLQNLGQGPELLIRYENEEAVDDSQLPKDRFSAERLKGVDSTLKIQPAELGDSAVYLCASSPRRGLGETQYFGPGTRLLVL.

The rearrangement uses TRBV4-3 and TRBJ2-2; D call uncertain. Germline V gene lookup returns CDR1 LGHNA and CDR2 YSLEER. V was shortened by 1 base and J by 8 bases, with 11 bases between the two germline ends. The CDR3 contains 14 residues. In nucleotides, the CDR3 is TGCGCCAGCAGCCAAGCGGTGATTGGTGGGGAGCTGTTTTTT. It translates to CASSQAVIGGELFF.

The genes are TRBV28 and TRBJ1-5; tentative D call: TRBD1 (6 bases). Trimming took off 6 bases at V and 4 bases at J, with 10 bases between the two ends. The CDR3 length is 13 residues. Germline assignment: CDR1 MDHEN and CDR2 SYDVKM. CDR3 nucleotide sequence: TGTGCCAGCAGATCTACAGGGAATCAGCCCCAGCATTTT. Residues: CASRSTGNQPQHF.

The gene calls are TRBV18 and TRBJ1-6, with a weak D call TRBD1 (5 bases). In germline, CDR1 is KGHSH, CDR2 LQKENI. This CDR3 region has 15 residues. Trimming took 0 bases from V and 7 from J, leaving 10 bases between them. The DNA of the CDR3 is TGTGCCAGCTCACCACCGGGGGGTCCCAATTCACCCCTCCACTTT. Encoded protein: CASSPPGGPNSPLHF.

A note on this clone: In the same sample, other DNA sequences code for this CDR3. The V call is TRBV29-1, the J call TRBJ1-5, with D uncertain. The CDR3 runs 12 residues. V shed 4 bases and J shed 4 bases, with 8 bases lying between them. Per the germline V gene, CDR1 is SQVTM and CDR2 is ANQGSEA. CDR3: CSVGQANQPQHF. CDR3 DNA sequence: TGCAGCGTTGGCCAGGCGAATCAGCCCCAGCATTTT.

This chain uses TRBV18 with TRBJ1-2; 8 nucleotides align to TRBD1. The length of the CDR3 is 14 residues. Germline V gene data show CDR1 as KGHSH and CDR2 as LQKENI. The trim removed 4 bases at V and 4 bases at J, leaving 5 bases unmatched. CDR3 DNA sequence: TGTGCCAGCTCACTGGAGGACAGGGCCTATGGCTACACCTTC. It translates to CASSLEDRAYGYTF.

The chain combines TRBV6-2 or TRBV6-3 with TRBJ2-5; 8 bases map to TRBD2. V was pared by 4 bases and J by 4 bases, with 11 bases of the junction left unmatched. This CDR3 comprises 16 residues. Germline-derived CDR1 and CDR2 are MNHEY and SVGEGT. CDR3: CASSFVAGGLRETQYF. Written as DNA, the CDR3 is TGTGCCAGCAGTTTCGTGGCGGGAGGTCTTCGAGAGACCCAGTACTTC.

The chain joins TRBV15 to TRBJ2-3; 7 nucleotides match TRBD1. With 1 base clipped from V and 0 bases from J, the junction kept 10 bases outside the gene matches. The CDR3 contains 18 residues. Germline CDR1 is LNHNV and CDR2 is YYDKDF (reference sequence). This chain's CDR3 is CATSRGVNRGSSTDTQYF. CDR3 DNA sequence: TGTGCCACCAGCAGAGGCGTCAACAGGGGATCGAGCACAGATACGCAGTATTTT.

This chain joins TRBV7-2 and TRBJ2-5; possible D gene TRBD2, 6 bases. Trimming took off 4 bases at V and 6 bases at J, with 21 bases between the two ends. CDR3 size: 16 residues. Germline V CDR1 and CDR2: SGHTA, FQGNSA. The CDR3 region has the DNA TGTGCCAGCAGCTCTGCGGCTTGGGCGGGAAGAAAGACCCAGTACTTC. Its protein product is CASSSAAWAGRKTQYF.

For this clone: A junction boundary mismatches the germline segment, possibly from a read error. The chain uses TRBV3-1 (or the pseudogene TRBV3-2) and TRBJ1-5; D call uncertain. The CDR3 extends over 14 amino acids. The V gene's germline CDR1 is LGHDT and CDR2 YNNKEL (reference sequence). Here the CDR3 DNA reads TGTGCCAGCAGCCAAGGAGGAAGCAGTCAGCCCCAGCATTTT. Its protein is CASSQGGSSQPQHF.

The V call is TRBV4-2, the J call TRBJ2-1; no definite D call. The V end was cut by 3 bases, the J end by 4 bases, with 7 bases between. Germline CDR1 and CDR2: LGHNA and YNFKEQ. The CDR3 is 13 residues long. The CDR3 DNA follows: TGTGCCAGCAGCCAGCCCAGTTACAATGAGCAGTTCTTC. Amino acids: CASSQPSYNEQFF.

The V and J genes are TRBV30 and TRBJ1-2, with D unclear. There are 15 residues in the CDR3. The germline V gene has CDR1 GTSNPN and CDR2 SVGIG (reference sequence). V lost 4 bases to trimming and J lost 0 bases, with 15 bases between them. CDR3 sequence reads: CAWTGEGSANYGYTF. The CDR3 DNA sequence: TGTGCCTGGACCGGGGAGGGTTCAGCTAACTATGGCTACACCTTC.

This sequence joins TRBV18 and TRBJ2-5; perhaps TRBD1 as D (6 bases). The CDR3 is 15 amino acids. The germline V gene has CDR1 KGHSH and CDR2 LQKENI. V was cut by 1 base and J by 4 bases, with 13 bases left in between. The CDR3 spells CASSPRVRGGETQYF. As DNA, the CDR3 is TGTGCCAGCTCACCACGCGTCAGGGGTGGAGAGACCCAGTACTTC.

The chain recombines TRBV19 with TRBJ2-3; 7 nucleotides align to TRBD2. Per the germline V gene, CDR1 is LNHDA and CDR2 is SQIVND (reference sequence). The length of the CDR3 is 14 residues. V gave up 10 bases and J gave up 2 bases; unmatched junction bases: 9. CDR3 loop: CATTGTTNTDTQYF. Written as DNA, the CDR3 is TGTGCCACCACCGGGACTACAAACACAGATACGCAGTATTTT.

J is TRBJ2-7 and V is TRBV7-9, with D tentatively TRBD2 (5 bases). Germline lookup yields CDR1 SEHNR and CDR2 FQNEAQ (reference sequence). Trimming stripped 8 bases from V and 0 bases from J, with 11 bases between. The CDR3 contains 13 residues. The chain's CDR3 is CASRGVSSYEQYF. CDR3 nucleotide sequence: TGTGCCAGCCGGGGTGTCAGCTCCTACGAGCAGTACTTC.

Only one count was recorded for this clone. The V and J genes are TRBV18 and TRBJ2-3; 13 nucleotides match TRBD2. Germline CDR1 KGHSH, CDR2 LQKENI. After removal of 4 bases from V and 2 bases from J, the junction contained 12 bases not matched to a gene. This CDR3 has 19 amino acids. The CDR3 reads CASSLPTSGGTSVTDTQYF. The CDR3 DNA reads TGTGCCAGCTCACTCCCGACTAGCGGGGGGACCTCCGTCACAGATACGCAGTATTTT.

The V gene is TRBV6-5, the J gene TRBJ2-5, with TRBD2 matching 8 bases. The CDR3 length is 14 residues. With V trimmed by 5 bases and J by 4 bases, 6 bases remained unmatched. From germline, CDR1 is MNHEY and CDR2 SVGAGI. CDR3 in DNA: TGTGCCAGCAGTAACGGGGGGGATGGAGAGACCCAGTACTTC. As protein: CASSNGGDGETQYF.

The genes are TRBV18 and TRBJ1-1; D possibly corresponds to TRBD1 (5 bases). The germline gives CDR1 KGHSH, CDR2 LQKENI. V shed 2 bases and J shed 1 base, with 11 bases lying between them. The CDR3 loop spans 15 amino acids. CDR3 nucleotide sequence: TGTGCCAGCTCACCAGTCTCCGGACAGAACACTGAAGCTTTCTTT. As protein: CASSPVSGQNTEAFF.

This clone was seen repeatedly, ten times or more. The chain links TRBV29-1 to TRBJ2-3, with 8 bases fitting TRBD1. This CDR3 region has 13 residues. Germline values: CDR1 SQVTM, CDR2 ANQGSEA. Trimming at V came to 8 bases and at J to 1 base, leaving 5 bases not matched to a gene. CDR3 residues: CSKGQGGTDTQYF. The CDR3 DNA sequence: TGCAGCAAAGGACAGGGTGGCACAGATACGCAGTATTTT.

The rearrangement joins TRBV5-1 to TRBJ1-1; a weak D match, TRBD1 (5 bases). Between the trimmed V and J ends, which lost 1 base and 5 bases, there was a span of 12 bases. This CDR3 contains 14 residues. Germline-derived CDR1 and CDR2 are SGHRS and YFSETQ. CDR3 loop: CASSLYRGGTEAFF. DNA of the CDR3: TGCGCCAGCAGCTTGTATAGGGGTGGGACTGAAGCTTTCTTT.